The 27 T cell receptor beta chains given below trace back to one sample, sequenced in a study of T cells after posttransplantation cyclophosphamide. Using immunoSEQ multiplex PCR, the repertoire was profiled, and TCRdb retains in-frame clones only, with some absent. The sample was found to contain fewer than 40,000 clones, and every one recurs. Sequencing input: PBMCs. The receptor set was obtained from a woman in her twenties or thirties in good health and a related stem cell transplant donor.

This clone was seen repeatedly, ten times or more. The V call is TRBV7-9, the J call TRBJ1-1, with TRBD1 as a possible D gene (6 bases). The CDR3 runs to 15 residues. With 3 bases removed from V and 4 bases from J, the gap between germline ends came to 15 bases. Germline CDR1 reads SEHNR; CDR2 reads FQNEAQ (reference sequence). Here the CDR3 reads CASSFPGEWGTEAFF. The CDR3 DNA is TGTGCCAGCAGCTTCCCAGGGGAATGGGGCACTGAAGCTTTCTTT.

This clone was observed at least ten times. This rearrangement joins TRBV7-2 to TRBJ2-1; the D is unclear. The CDR3 has 13 amino acids. The germline CDR1 and CDR2 sequences are SGHTA and FQGNSA. The germline V and J ends were trimmed by 2 bases and 2 bases, with 4 bases remaining between them. The chain's CDR3 is CASSLYAYNEQFF. The CDR3 DNA reads as TGTGCCAGCAGCTTATATGCCTACAATGAGCAGTTCTTC.

This clone was found many times. This chain uses TRBV4-1 with TRBJ2-7; TRBD1 is a possible D gene (6 bases). Per the germline V gene, CDR1 is MGHRA and CDR2 is YSYEKL. The CDR3 is made up of 16 amino acids. Trimming pared 0 bases from V and 0 bases from J, leaving 12 bases between. The CDR3 here is CASSQDDRRVSYEQYF. The CDR3 bases are TGCGCCAGCAGCCAAGACGACAGGCGAGTCTCCTACGAGCAGTACTTC.

This clone was detected many times. This rearrangement joins TRBV19 to TRBJ2-1; D call uncertain. V was pared by 3 bases and J by 6 bases, with 6 bases between. In germline, CDR1 is LNHDA, CDR2 SQIVND (reference sequence). The CDR3 runs to 12 residues. The CDR3: CASSMTGNEQFF. The DNA for the CDR3 is TGTGCCAGTAGTATGACGGGCAATGAGCAGTTCTTC.

This clone was recorded at least ten times. The rearrangement links TRBV11-3 to TRBJ1-3; a possible D gene is TRBD1 (5 bases). V lost 8 bases to trimming and J lost 0 bases, with 14 bases between them. This CDR3 comprises 15 residues. Germline V gene lookup returns CDR1 SGHNT and CDR2 YENEEA. The CDR3 nucleotides read TGTGCCAGCCGGATGTGGGGGGGCTCTGGAAACACCATATATTTT. Translating gives CASRMWGGSGNTIYF.

This clone was picked up many times. The rearrangement uses TRBV4-2 and TRBJ2-2, with TRBD2 matching 9 bases. Germline V gene data show CDR1 as LGHNA and CDR2 as YNFKEQ. The CDR3 covers 19 residues. The junction had 15 bases not matched to a gene; V was cut back by 4 bases and J by 3 bases. The CDR3 DNA follows: TGTGCCAGCAGCCTCCGAGGGGTGGGACTAGCACCACACACCGGGGAGCTGTTTTTT. It encodes CASSLRGVGLAPHTGELFF.

This clone has at least ten counts. The chain links TRBV6-5 to TRBJ2-7, with TRBD1 identical over 7 bases. The V gene end was trimmed by 5 bases and the J gene end by 7 bases; junction bases not matched to a gene: 8. This CDR3 comprises 13 residues. From germline, CDR1 is MNHEY and CDR2 SVGAGI. The CDR3 DNA reads as TGTGCCAGCAGTACGCGGACAGGCGGTGAGCAGTACTTC. Translated: CASSTRTGGEQYF.

This clone showed up many times. J is TRBJ2-1 and V is TRBV14; 7 positions agree with TRBD2. With 3 bases clipped from V and 4 bases from J, the junction kept 6 bases outside the gene matches. Germline V lookup: CDR1 SGHDN, CDR2 FVKESK. The CDR3 sequence is 15 residues long. The CDR3 loop is CASSHGLAEYNEQFF. The CDR3 nucleotides read TGTGCCAGCAGCCATGGGCTAGCGGAGTACAATGAGCAGTTCTTC.

The chain is built from TRBV6-6 and TRBJ2-5; 13 positions agree with TRBD2. The CDR3 spans 15 residues. CDR1 and CDR2 from the germline V gene are MNHNY and SVGAGI (reference sequence). The V gene end was trimmed by 7 bases and the J gene end by 5 bases; junction bases not matched to a gene: 7. The CDR3 DNA reads TGTGCCAGCAAACAACTAGCGGGGGGGCCTGAGACCCAGTACTTC. The encoded protein is CASKQLAGGPETQYF.

This clone showed up many times. V and J are TRBV6-2 or TRBV6-3 and TRBJ2-7; 9 positions agree with TRBD1. V was clipped by 6 bases and J by 2 bases; unmatched bases: 2. CDR1 and CDR2 from the germline V gene are MNHEY and SVGEGT. This CDR3 spans 13 amino acids. The CDR3 loop is CASRGTGTYEQYF. In DNA form, the CDR3 reads TGTGCCAGCAGGGGGACAGGGACCTACGAGCAGTACTTC.

This clone was detected ten times or more. The chain recombines TRBV5-1 with TRBJ2-3; TRBD2 matches at 11 bases. Germline assignment: CDR1 SGHRS and CDR2 YFSETQ. The CDR3 sequence is 18 residues long. The junction had 6 bases not matched to a gene; V was cut back by 0 bases and J by 0 bases. The CDR3 protein is CASSLVPSGGTSTDTQYF. In DNA form, the CDR3 reads TGCGCCAGCAGCTTGGTACCTAGCGGGGGGACTAGCACAGATACGCAGTATTTT.

This clone was recorded at least ten times. This chain connects TRBV2 to TRBJ2-7, with TRBD2 matching 7 bases. The V and J ends lost 7 bases and 5 bases, in that order; junction bases with no gene match: 5. The germline CDR1 and CDR2 sequences are SNHLY and FYNNEI. The length of the CDR3 is 12 residues. The CDR3 here is CASTGTNNEQYF. The CDR3 DNA reads TGTGCCAGCACCGGGACTAATAACGAGCAGTACTTC.

This clone was seen many times. The chain is built from TRBV7-2 and TRBJ1-3, with 7 bases matching TRBD1. With 3 bases clipped from V and 4 bases from J, the junction kept 6 bases outside the gene matches. This CDR3 spans 15 amino acids. The V gene's germline CDR1 is SGHTA and CDR2 FQGNSA. CDR3 coding DNA: TGTGCCAGCAGCTTCCGACAGGGCCGGGGAAACACCATATATTTT. Its protein is CASSFRQGRGNTIYF.

This clone was found a few times. The chain links TRBV27 to TRBJ2-3, with D possibly being TRBD2 (5 bases). The CDR3 totals 15 residues. V gave up 2 bases and J gave up 0 bases, with 9 bases separating them. CDR1 and CDR2 (germline): MNHEY, SMNVEV (reference sequence). CDR3 coding DNA: TGTGCCAGCAGTTTAACGGGGATAAGCACAGATACGCAGTATTTT. As protein: CASSLTGISTDTQYF.

The V gene is TRBV7-8, the J gene TRBJ2-3; tentatively, D is TRBD1 (6 bases). This CDR3 region has 15 residues. Per germline, CDR1 SGHVS and CDR2 FQNEAQ. Between the trimmed V and J ends, which lost 3 bases and 3 bases, there was a span of 13 bases. The DNA for the CDR3 is TGTGCCAGCAGCTTGATGCCAGGGGCAACAGATACGCAGTATTTT. Its protein is CASSLMPGATDTQYF.

In this sample, this clone turned up many times. The J gene is TRBJ2-3, the V gene TRBV19; D possibly matches TRBD1 or TRBD2 (5 bases each). Trimming took off 3 bases at V and 1 base at J, with 14 bases between the two ends. The CDR3 is 16 residues long. Per the germline V gene, CDR1 is LNHDA and CDR2 is SQIVND (reference sequence). The CDR3 DNA follows: TGTGCCAGTAGTATCTCGAGGGGCCGGGGCACAGATACGCAGTATTTT. It specifies CASSISRGRGTDTQYF.

This clone has more than one count but fewer than ten. The chain uses TRBV9 and TRBJ2-7; 10 nucleotides line up with TRBD1. After removal of 3 bases from V and 6 bases from J, the junction contained 6 bases not matched to a gene. The CDR3 is 14 residues long. The germline V gene encodes CDR1 SGDLS and CDR2 YYNGEE. CDR3 in amino acids: CASSAGTGDFEQYF. CDR3 coding DNA: TGTGCCAGCAGCGCTGGGACAGGGGATTTCGAGCAGTACTTC.

The gene calls are TRBV6-7 and TRBJ1-2, with D possibly TRBD1 on 5 matching bases. TRBV6-7 is recorded as an ORF, its role being uncertain. This CDR3 region has 19 residues. Trimming took 7 bases from V and 2 from J, leaving 29 bases between them. The CDR3, as DNA: TGTGCCAGCATAACTCGAAAGTCCTCCGTGGTTCAGGGAAACTATGGCTACACCTTC. This codes for CASITRKSSVVQGNYGYTF.

The sample holds many counts of this clone. The V call is TRBV28, the J call TRBJ2-2; 8 nucleotides line up with TRBD2. The CDR3 sequence is 16 residues long. V dropped 6 bases and J dropped 9; count of bases not matched to a gene: 15. Germline CDR1 and CDR2: MDHEN and SYDVKM. This chain's CDR3 is CASSSPGERGTRELFF. The CDR3 DNA reads TGTGCCAGCAGCTCCCCGGGGGAGCGGGGGACGAGGGAGCTGTTTTTT.

This clone was seen repeatedly, ten times or more. The V and J genes are TRBV19 and TRBJ1-1; no clear D. The CDR3 contains 13 residues. Germline loops: CDR1 LNHDA, CDR2 SQIVND (reference sequence). Trimming took 8 bases from V and 0 from J, leaving 10 bases between them. CDR3 sequence (DNA): TGTGCCAGTTCCGAGGGCTTGAACACTGAAGCTTTCTTT. It encodes CASSEGLNTEAFF.

This clone was found many times. V is TRBV7-2 and J is TRBJ1-1, with 7 nucleotides matching TRBD1. The CDR3 runs 14 residues. V lost 3 bases and J lost 5; bases outside the gene matches: 6. Looked up from germline, CDR1 is SGHTA and CDR2 is FQGNSA. The CDR3 here is CASSFTGAGTEAFF. As DNA, the CDR3 is TGTGCCAGCAGCTTCACAGGGGCGGGTACTGAAGCTTTCTTT.

Many counts were recorded for this clone. The rearrangement uses TRBV5-6 and TRBJ2-7; 9 bases fit TRBD1. This CDR3 is built from 14 residues. From germline, CDR1 is SGHDT and CDR2 YYEEEE. Germline trimming cut 4 bases from V and 4 bases from J; bases unmatched to any gene: 6. The CDR3 nucleotides are TGTGCCAGCAGCCCACAGGGGGCGGGTTACGAGCAGTACTTC. Translating gives CASSPQGAGYEQYF.

This clone occurred a few times. The chain combines TRBV18 with TRBJ2-7; D gene unclear. Trimming pared 1 base from V and 7 bases from J, leaving 17 bases between. CDR1 and CDR2 from the germline V gene are KGHSH and LQKENI. The CDR3 is 15 residues long. This CDR3 reads CASSPQADGLKEQYF. The CDR3, as DNA: TGTGCCAGCTCACCACAGGCGGATGGTTTGAAGGAGCAGTACTTC. Together with reference TRBV18 and TRBJ2-7, the CDR3 gives the full variable domain: NAGVMQNPRHLVRRRGQEARLRCSPMKGHSHVYWYRQLPEEGLKFMVYLQKENIIDESGMPKERFSAEFPKEGPSILRIQQVVRGDSAAYFCASSPQADGLKEQYFGPGTRLTVT.

The J gene is TRBJ1-5, the V gene TRBV27; TRBD1 matches 8 bases. Germline trimming cut 2 bases from V and 4 bases from J; bases unmatched to any gene: 1. This CDR3 has 14 residues. CDR1 is MNHEY and CDR2 is SMNVEV in the germline V gene (reference sequence). CDR3 DNA: TGTGCCAGCAGTTTACGACAGGGGAATCAGCCCCAGCATTTT. Residues: CASSLRQGNQPQHF.

This clone appeared many times. This chain joins TRBV2 and TRBJ2-7; D is uncertain. The V gene lost 8 bases and the J gene lost 0 bases, with 17 bases spanning the gap. Germline V gene sequence: CDR1 SNHLY, CDR2 FYNNEI. This CDR3 has 15 residues. This chain's CDR3 is CASEEGGSSSYEQYF. Here the CDR3 DNA reads TGTGCCAGCGAGGAAGGCGGATCCTCCTCCTACGAGCAGTACTTC.

V and J are TRBV7-2 and TRBJ2-3; 7 nucleotides match TRBD2. V shed 1 base, J shed 0 bases, and the junction held 7 bases outside the gene matches. The germline V gene encodes CDR1 SGHTA and CDR2 FQGNSA. The CDR3 contains 17 residues. CDR3 residues: CASSLGLTSESTDTQYF. The CDR3 bases are TGTGCCAGCAGCTTAGGGTTAACTAGCGAGAGCACAGATACGCAGTATTTT.

This clone was recorded at least ten times. The rearrangement joins TRBV30 to TRBJ2-5; 7 bases agree with TRBD2. V lost 2 bases and J lost 3; bases outside the gene matches: 6. Germline V gene sequence: CDR1 GTSNPN, CDR2 SVGIG (reference sequence). The CDR3 is 14 amino acids. The DNA for the CDR3 is TGTGCCTGGAGTCTACGGGCGGGGGAAGAGACCCAGTACTTC. This codes for CAWSLRAGEETQYF.